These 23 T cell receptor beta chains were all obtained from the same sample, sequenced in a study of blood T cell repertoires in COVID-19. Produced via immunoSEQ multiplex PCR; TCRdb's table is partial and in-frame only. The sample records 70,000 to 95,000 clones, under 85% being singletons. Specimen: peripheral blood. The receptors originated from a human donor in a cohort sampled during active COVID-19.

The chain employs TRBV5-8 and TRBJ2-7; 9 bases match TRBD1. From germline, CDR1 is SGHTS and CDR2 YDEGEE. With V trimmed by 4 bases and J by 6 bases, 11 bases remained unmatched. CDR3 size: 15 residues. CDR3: CASSTRDRVWGEQYF. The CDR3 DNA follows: TGTGCCAGCAGCACGAGGGACAGGGTTTGGGGCGAGCAGTACTTC.

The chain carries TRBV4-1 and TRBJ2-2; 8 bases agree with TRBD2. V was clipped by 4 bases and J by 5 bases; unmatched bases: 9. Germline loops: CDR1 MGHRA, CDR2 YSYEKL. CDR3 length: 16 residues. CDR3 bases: TGCGCCAGCAGCCCGACGGGGGGGCCGAGGACCGGGGAGCTGTTTTTT. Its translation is CASSPTGGPRTGELFF.

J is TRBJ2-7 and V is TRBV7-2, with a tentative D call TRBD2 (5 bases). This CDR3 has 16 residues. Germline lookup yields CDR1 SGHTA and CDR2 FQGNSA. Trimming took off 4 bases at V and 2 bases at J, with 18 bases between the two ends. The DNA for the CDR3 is TGTGCCAGCAGCTGGCCGCCGGACTTCCTAACCTACGAGCAGTACTTC. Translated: CASSWPPDFLTYEQYF.

For the CDR3, the DNA is TGTGCCAGCAGCTTCTACGGTCTCAAGTCAGGGCGGAATGAGCAGTTCTTC. Translating it yields CASSFYGLKSGRNEQFF. This chain connects TRBV11-2 to TRBJ2-1; possible D gene TRBD1, 5 bases. The CDR3 loop spans 17 amino acids. The germline V gene encodes CDR1 SGHAT and CDR2 FQNNGV. V gave up 3 bases and J gave up 7 bases, with 22 bases separating them.

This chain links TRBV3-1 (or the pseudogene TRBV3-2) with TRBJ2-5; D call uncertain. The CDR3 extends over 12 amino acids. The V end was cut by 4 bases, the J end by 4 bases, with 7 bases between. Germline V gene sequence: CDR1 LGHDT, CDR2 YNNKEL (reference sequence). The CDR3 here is CASSRATETQYF. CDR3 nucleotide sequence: TGTGCCAGCAGCCGGGCCACAGAGACCCAGTACTTC.

As DNA, the CDR3 is TGTGCCAGCAGTTTAAAAGGGACAGGGGGAAATCAGCCCCAGCATTTT. This encodes CASSLKGTGGNQPQHF. The chain has TRBV27 and TRBJ1-5; TRBD1 matches 11 bases. Germline V gene data show CDR1 as MNHEY and CDR2 as SMNVEV (reference sequence). The CDR3 is made up of 16 amino acids. Trimming removed 2 bases from V and 4 bases from J; junction bases left unmatched: 4.

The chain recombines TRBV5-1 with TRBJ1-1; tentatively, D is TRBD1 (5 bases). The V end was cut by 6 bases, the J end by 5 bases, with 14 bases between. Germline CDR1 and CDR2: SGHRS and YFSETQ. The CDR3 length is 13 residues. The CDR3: CASTQDGGTEAFF. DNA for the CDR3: TGCGCCAGCACCCAGGACGGGGGGACTGAAGCTTTCTTT.

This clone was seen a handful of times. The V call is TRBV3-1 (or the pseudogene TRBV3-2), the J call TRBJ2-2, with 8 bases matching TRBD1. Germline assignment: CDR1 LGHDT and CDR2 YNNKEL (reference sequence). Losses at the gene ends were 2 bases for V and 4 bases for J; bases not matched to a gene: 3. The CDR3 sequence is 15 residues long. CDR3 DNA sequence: TGTGCCAGCAGCCAACGGACAGGGCCCACCGGGGAGCTGTTTTTT. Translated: CASSQRTGPTGELFF.

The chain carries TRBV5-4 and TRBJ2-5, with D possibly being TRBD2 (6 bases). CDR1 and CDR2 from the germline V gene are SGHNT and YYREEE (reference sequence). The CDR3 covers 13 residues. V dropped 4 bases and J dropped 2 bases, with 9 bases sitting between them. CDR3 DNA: TGTGCCAGCAGCCGGGGGAGGCAAGAGACCCAGTACTTC. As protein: CASSRGRQETQYF.

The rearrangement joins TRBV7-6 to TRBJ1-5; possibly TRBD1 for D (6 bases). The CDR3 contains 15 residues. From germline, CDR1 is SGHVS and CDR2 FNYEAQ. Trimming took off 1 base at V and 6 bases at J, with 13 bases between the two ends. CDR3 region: CASSLEQGFFQPQHF. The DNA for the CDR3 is TGTGCCAGCAGCTTAGAGCAGGGGTTCTTTCAGCCCCAGCATTTT.

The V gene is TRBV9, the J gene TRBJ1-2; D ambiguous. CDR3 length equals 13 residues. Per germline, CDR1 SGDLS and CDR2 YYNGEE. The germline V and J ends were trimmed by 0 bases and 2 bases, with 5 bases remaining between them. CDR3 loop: CASSVDLNYGYTF. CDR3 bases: TGTGCCAGCAGCGTAGATCTAAACTATGGCTACACCTTC.

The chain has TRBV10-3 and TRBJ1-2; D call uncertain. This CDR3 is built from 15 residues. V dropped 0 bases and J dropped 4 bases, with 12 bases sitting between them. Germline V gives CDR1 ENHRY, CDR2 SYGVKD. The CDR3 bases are TGTGCCATCAGTGAGTCGGGTGGGCTCGCCTATGGCTACACCTTC. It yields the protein CAISESGGLAYGYTF.

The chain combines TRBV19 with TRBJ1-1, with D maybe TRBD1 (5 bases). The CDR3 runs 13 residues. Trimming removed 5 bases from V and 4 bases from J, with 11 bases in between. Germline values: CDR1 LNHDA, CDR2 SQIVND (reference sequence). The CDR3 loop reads CASSLGGATEAFF. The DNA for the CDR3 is TGTGCCAGTAGTTTAGGTGGGGCCACTGAAGCTTTCTTT.

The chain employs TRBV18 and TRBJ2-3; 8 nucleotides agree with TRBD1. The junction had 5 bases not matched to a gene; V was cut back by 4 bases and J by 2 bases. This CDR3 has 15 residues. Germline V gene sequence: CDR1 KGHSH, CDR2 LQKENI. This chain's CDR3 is CASSQDRVSTDTQYF. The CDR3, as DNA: TGTGCCAGCTCACAGGACAGGGTTTCCACAGATACGCAGTATTTT.

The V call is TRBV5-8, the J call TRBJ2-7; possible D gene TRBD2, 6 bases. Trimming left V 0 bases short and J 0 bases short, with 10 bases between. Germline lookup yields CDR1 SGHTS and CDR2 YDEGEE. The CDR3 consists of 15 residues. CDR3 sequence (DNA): TGTGCCAGCAGCTTGGGTGGGGGAGGCTCCTACGAGCAGTACTTC. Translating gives CASSLGGGGSYEQYF.

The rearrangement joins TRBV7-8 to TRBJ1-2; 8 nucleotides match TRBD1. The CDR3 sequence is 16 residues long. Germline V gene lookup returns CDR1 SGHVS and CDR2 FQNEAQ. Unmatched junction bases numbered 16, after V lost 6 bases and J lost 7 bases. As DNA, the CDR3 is TGTGCCAGCAGGTTTAGCGCGGCCGGGACAGGAAGTGGCTACACCTTC. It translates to CASRFSAAGTGSGYTF.

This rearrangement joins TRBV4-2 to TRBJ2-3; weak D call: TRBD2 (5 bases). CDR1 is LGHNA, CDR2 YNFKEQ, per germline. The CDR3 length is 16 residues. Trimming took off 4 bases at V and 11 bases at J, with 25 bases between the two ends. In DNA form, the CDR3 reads TGTGCCAGCAGCCCGGCAGAGGAACTAGGACGCGTGCGGCAGTATTTT. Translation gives CASSPAEELGRVRQYF.

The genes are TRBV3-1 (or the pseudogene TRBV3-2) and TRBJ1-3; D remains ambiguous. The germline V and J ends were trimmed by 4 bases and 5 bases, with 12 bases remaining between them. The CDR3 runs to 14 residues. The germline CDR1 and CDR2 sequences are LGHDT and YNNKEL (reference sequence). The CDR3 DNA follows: TGTGCCAGCAGCCCCTCCGCGGGTCGAAACACCATATATTTT. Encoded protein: CASSPSAGRNTIYF.

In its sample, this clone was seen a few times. This chain's CDR3 is CASSSSMGYEQYF. The CDR3 DNA follows: TGTGCCAGCAGCTCTAGTATGGGCTACGAGCAGTACTTC. The rearrangement uses TRBV7-9 and TRBJ2-7, with no clear D. The ends were cut back, 4 bases at V and 3 bases at J, with 10 bases in the middle. Germline lookup yields CDR1 SEHNR and CDR2 FQNEAQ (reference sequence). The CDR3 consists of 13 residues.

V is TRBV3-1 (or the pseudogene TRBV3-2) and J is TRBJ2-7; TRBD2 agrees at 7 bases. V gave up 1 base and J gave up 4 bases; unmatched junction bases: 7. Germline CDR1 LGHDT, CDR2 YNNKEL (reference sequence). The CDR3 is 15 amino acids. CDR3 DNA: TGTGCCAGCAGCCAAGGCCCCCAGGGAGGGTACGAGCAGTACTTC. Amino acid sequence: CASSQGPQGGYEQYF.

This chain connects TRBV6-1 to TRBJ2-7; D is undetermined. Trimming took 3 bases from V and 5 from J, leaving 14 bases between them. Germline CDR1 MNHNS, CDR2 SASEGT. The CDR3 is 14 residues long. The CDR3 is CASSDLGYTHEQYF. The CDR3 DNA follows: TGTGCCAGCAGTGATCTAGGATATACCCACGAGCAGTACTTC.

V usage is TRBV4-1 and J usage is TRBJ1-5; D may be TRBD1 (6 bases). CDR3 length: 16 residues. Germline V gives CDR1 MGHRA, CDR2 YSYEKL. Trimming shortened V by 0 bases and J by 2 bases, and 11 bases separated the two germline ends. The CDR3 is CASSQEARGRNQPQHF. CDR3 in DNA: TGCGCCAGCAGCCAAGAGGCCAGGGGACGCAATCAGCCCCAGCATTTT.

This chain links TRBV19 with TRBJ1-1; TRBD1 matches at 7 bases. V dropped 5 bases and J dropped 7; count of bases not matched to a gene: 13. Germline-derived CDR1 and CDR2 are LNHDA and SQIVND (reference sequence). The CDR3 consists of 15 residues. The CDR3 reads CASSLGTVGTFEAFF. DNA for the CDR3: TGTGCCAGTAGTTTGGGGACAGTGGGTACTTTTGAAGCTTTCTTT.